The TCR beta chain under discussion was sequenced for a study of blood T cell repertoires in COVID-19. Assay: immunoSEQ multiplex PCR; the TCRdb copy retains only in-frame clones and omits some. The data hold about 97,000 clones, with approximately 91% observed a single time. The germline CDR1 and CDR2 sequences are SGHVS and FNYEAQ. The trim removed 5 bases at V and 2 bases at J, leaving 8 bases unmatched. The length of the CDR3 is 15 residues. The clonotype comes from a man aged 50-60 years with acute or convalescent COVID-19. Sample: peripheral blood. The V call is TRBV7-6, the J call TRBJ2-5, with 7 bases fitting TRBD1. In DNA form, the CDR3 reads TGTGCCAGCAGCCTAATACCGGGACAGCAAGAGACCCAGTACTTC. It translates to CASSLIPGQQETQYF.